This T cell receptor (beta chain) was identified in a study of blood T cell repertoires in COVID-19. Looking at the study overall: Acute-phase and convalescent COVID-19 samples originated in the United States, Italy and Spain. The cDNA or gDNA used as material had been derived from T cells, B-cell-depleted T cells, or PBMCs.

Symptom resolution, clearance, or two negative PCRs marked the recovered donors of Cohort 3. The CDR3 length is 17 residues. V lost 0 bases and J lost 1, with 10 bases in between. CDR1 is SNHLY, CDR2 FYNNEI, per germline. Measured with immunoSEQ multiplex PCR; TCRdb has only the in-frame clones, and not every one. This table holds around 250,000 clones, roughly 85% found once. This chain connects TRBV2 to TRBJ1-6; D is ambiguous. The clonotype originates from a woman aged 45 to 65 who had recovered from COVID-19. Sequences were obtained from PBMCs or T cells enriched from blood (not recorded which). For the CDR3, the DNA is TGTGCCAGCAGTGAAGCGCATGCGGTTTCCTATAATTCACCCCTCCACTTT. Translating it yields CASSEAHAVSYNSPLHF.